These 26 T cell receptor beta chains came from one sample sequenced in a study of cytomegalovirus exposure and HLA in healthy donors. Both 60 Vbeta primers and 13 Jbeta primers went into the PCR. Data came from immunoSEQ multiplex PCR; TCRdb stores just in-frame clones and leaves some out. The sample shows about 190,000 clones, roughly 80% of them seen only once. Sequenced sample: PBMCs. Receptors were obtained from a man aged 35 to 55 in good health and CMV-seropositive.

This rearrangement joins TRBV27 to TRBJ2-3; tentatively, D is TRBD1 (6 bases). The CDR3 is 14 residues long. With 5 bases removed from V and 4 bases from J, the gap between germline ends came to 13 bases. Germline CDR1 MNHEY, CDR2 SMNVEV (reference sequence). CDR3 protein: CASSPLEGADTQYF. The CDR3 coding sequence is TGTGCCAGCAGTCCCCTCGAGGGGGCAGATACGCAGTATTTT.

This chain connects TRBV15 to TRBJ2-7; the D is unclear. V was cut by 0 bases and J by 4 bases, with 4 bases left in between. Germline V gene data show CDR1 as LNHNV and CDR2 as YYDKDF (reference sequence). The CDR3 runs to 12 residues. The CDR3 region is CATSRDRYEQYF. DNA for the CDR3: TGTGCCACCAGCAGAGATCGGTACGAGCAGTACTTC.

The rearrangement links TRBV6-1 to TRBJ1-3; 8 nucleotides match TRBD1. CDR3 size: 16 residues. V lost 1 base and J lost 2; bases outside the gene matches: 4. Germline CDR1 MNHNS, CDR2 SASEGT. The chain's CDR3 is CASSEVDRGPGNTIYF. For the CDR3, the DNA is TGTGCCAGCAGTGAAGTCGACAGGGGACCTGGAAACACCATATATTTT.

CDR3 sequence reads: CASSFRGQGIYEQYF. The CDR3 DNA sequence: TGTGCCAGCAGTTTTAGGGGACAGGGAATTTACGAGCAGTACTTC. V and J are TRBV27 and TRBJ2-7, with TRBD1 matching 9 bases. Germline lookup yields CDR1 MNHEY and CDR2 SMNVEV (reference sequence). With V trimmed by 3 bases and J by 4 bases, 7 bases remained unmatched. The CDR3 covers 15 residues.

This chain connects TRBV15 to TRBJ2-3; D is unclear. Germline V gene lookup returns CDR1 LNHNV and CDR2 YYDKDF (reference sequence). Trimming removed 3 bases at V and 6 bases at J, with 10 bases between. The CDR3 has 13 amino acids. The DNA for the CDR3 is TGTGCCACCAGCAGGGCCCCCAGGGATACGCAGTATTTT. Protein product: CATSRAPRDTQYF. Full variable domain (remainder filled in from reference TRBV15 and TRBJ2-3): DAMVIQNPRYQVTQFGKPVTLSCSQTLNHNVMYWYQQKSSQAPKLLFHYYDKDFNNEADTPDNFQSRRPNTSFCFLDIRSPGLGDTAMYLCATSRAPRDTQYFGPGTRLTVL.

This chain connects TRBV4-3 to TRBJ1-3; TRBD1 is a possible D gene (6 bases). Between the trimmed V and J ends, which lost 4 bases and 0 bases, there was a span of 13 bases. CDR3 length: 16 residues. The germline V gene has CDR1 LGHNA and CDR2 YSLEER. The CDR3 region has the DNA TGCGCCAGCAGCCGCTCCCAGACAGGCTCTGGAAACACCATATATTTT. Its protein is CASSRSQTGSGNTIYF.

The gene calls are TRBV28 and TRBJ1-2; D gene uncertain. Trimming cost V 7 bases and J 8 bases, with 17 bases left between them. Germline loops: CDR1 MDHEN, CDR2 SYDVKM. The CDR3 has 13 residues. The CDR3: CASIEAGIRGYTF. CDR3 nucleotide sequence: TGTGCCAGCATTGAGGCGGGGATAAGGGGCTACACCTTC.

As DNA, the CDR3 is TGTGCCAGTAGTATCAGGGGATCAACTAATGAAAAACTGTTTTTT. Its translation is CASSIRGSTNEKLFF. The chain couples TRBV19 to TRBJ1-4; maybe TRBD1 (6 bases). V dropped 3 bases and J dropped 0 bases, with 8 bases sitting between them. CDR3 length: 15 residues. The germline V gene encodes CDR1 LNHDA and CDR2 SQIVND (reference sequence).

The rearrangement uses TRBV30 and TRBJ2-6; possible D gene TRBD1, 6 bases. V was pared by 1 base and J by 0 bases, with 13 bases between. Germline V gene lookup returns CDR1 GTSNPN and CDR2 SVGIG (reference sequence). There are 17 residues in the CDR3. CDR3 nucleotides: TGTGCCTGGAGTGGGACAGAATCAATCTCTGGGGCCAACGTCCTGACTTTC. Amino acid sequence: CAWSGTESISGANVLTF.

This clone has a handful of counts. The chain recombines TRBV6-5 with TRBJ1-4; D possibly corresponds to TRBD1 (5 bases). Germline V gene data show CDR1 as MNHEY and CDR2 as SVGAGI. V shed 0 bases and J shed 2 bases, with 10 bases lying between them. CDR3 length equals 16 residues. The CDR3 bases are TGTGCCAGCAGTTACTCGAGTGGGGGGACTAATGAAAAACTGTTTTTT. It translates to CASSYSSGGTNEKLFF.

The chain carries TRBV15 and TRBJ2-1, with D unresolved. The V gene's germline CDR1 is LNHNV and CDR2 YYDKDF (reference sequence). Trimming removed 1 base at V and 8 bases at J, with 9 bases between. This CDR3 spans 13 amino acids. CDR3 residues: CATSRGLDYEQFF. In DNA form, the CDR3 reads TGTGCCACCAGCAGAGGCCTTGACTATGAGCAGTTCTTC.

V and J are TRBV4-3 and TRBJ1-4, with D possibly TRBD1 on 6 matching bases. Trimming pared 1 base from V and 7 bases from J, leaving 13 bases between. CDR3 length equals 15 residues. The germline V gene encodes CDR1 LGHNA and CDR2 YSLEER. The CDR3 protein is CASSQVNRGGEKLFF. CDR3 in DNA: TGCGCCAGCAGCCAAGTAAATAGAGGGGGTGAAAAACTGTTTTTT.

Only a few counts were recorded for this clone. V gene TRBV28 combines with J gene TRBJ1-1; D is unclear. V shed 8 bases and J shed 0 bases, with 13 bases lying between them. The CDR3 extends over 14 amino acids. Germline-derived CDR1 and CDR2 are MDHEN and SYDVKM. This CDR3 is CASARGGMNTEAFF. In DNA, the CDR3 is TGTGCCAGCGCCCGGGGAGGGATGAACACTGAAGCTTTCTTT.

This sequence joins TRBV7-2 and TRBJ1-5; possibly TRBD1 for D (6 bases). Trimming shortened V by 5 bases and J by 7 bases, and 24 bases separated the two germline ends. The germline CDR1 and CDR2 sequences are SGHTA and FQGNSA. CDR3 length equals 17 residues. CDR3 sequence (DNA): TGTGCCAGCAGCCCTCCTTCTTGGCCAGGGGAGGGCCAGCCCCAGCATTTT. Its translation: CASSPPSWPGEGQPQHF.

V usage is TRBV4-1 and J usage is TRBJ2-7; 9 nucleotides match TRBD2. CDR1 and CDR2 from the germline V gene are MGHRA and YSYEKL. There are 14 residues in the CDR3. Trimming took 2 bases from V and 5 from J; bases not matched to a gene: 4. CDR3 in DNA: TGCGCCAGCAGCCAACGTAGCGGGGGTGACGAGCAGTACTTC. This sequence encodes CASSQRSGGDEQYF.

This chain links TRBV29-1 with TRBJ2-3; D gene uncertain. Germline V gene lookup returns CDR1 SQVTM and CDR2 ANQGSEA. Trimming removed 7 bases at V and 2 bases at J, with 10 bases between. This CDR3 region has 12 residues. The CDR3 sequence: CSGTVSTDTQYF. CDR3 DNA: TGCAGCGGTACGGTTTCCACAGATACGCAGTATTTT.

The chain carries TRBV19 and TRBJ1-5; maybe TRBD1 (6 bases). Germline-derived CDR1 and CDR2 are LNHDA and SQIVND (reference sequence). The CDR3 consists of 13 residues. V dropped 10 bases and J dropped 0 bases, with 10 bases sitting between them. CDR3 in DNA: TGTGCCATTAGACAGGATAGCAATCAGCCCCAGCATTTT. Amino acid sequence: CAIRQDSNQPQHF.

The J gene is TRBJ1-4, the V gene TRBV19, with D tentatively TRBD1 (5 bases). The CDR3 totals 13 residues. CDR1 LNHDA and CDR2 SQIVND come from the germline V gene (reference sequence). Trimming removed 2 bases at V and 7 bases at J, with 8 bases between. CDR3 coding DNA: TGTGCCAGTAGTATATGGACAAGTGAAAAACTGTTTTTT. This translates into CASSIWTSEKLFF.

The genes are TRBV7-3 and TRBJ2-7; TRBD2 aligns across 8 bases. V lost 1 base and J lost 2; bases outside the gene matches: 1. Germline values: CDR1 SGHTA, CDR2 FQGTGA. CDR3 length: 14 residues. The DNA for the CDR3 is TGTGCCAGCAGCTTAAGCGGGGGGCCCTACGAGCAGTACTTC. It codes for CASSLSGGPYEQYF. Based on the CDR3 plus reference TRBV7-3 and TRBJ2-7, the full variable domain is GAGVSQTPSNKVTEKGKYVELRCDPISGHTALYWYRQSLGQGPEFLIYFQGTGAADDSGLPNDRFFAVRPEGSVSTLKIQRTERGDSAVYLCASSLSGGPYEQYFGPGTRLTVT.

This clone was detected only a few times. The chain employs TRBV9 and TRBJ1-2; D not resolved. This CDR3 spans 15 amino acids. The germline V gene encodes CDR1 SGDLS and CDR2 YYNGEE. The V end lost 6 bases, the J end lost 0 bases, and 15 bases lay between the germline ends. The CDR3 DNA follows: TGTGCCAGCATCGGAGGGCGATTCCCTAACTATGGCTACACCTTC. This codes for CASIGGRFPNYGYTF.

V and J are TRBV14 and TRBJ2-7; 8 bases are a match to TRBD1. With 4 bases clipped from V and 4 bases from J, the junction kept 3 bases outside the gene matches. The CDR3 consists of 13 residues. Germline CDR1 reads SGHDN; CDR2 reads FVKESK. CDR3 sequence: CASSPRTGYEQYF. In nucleotides, the CDR3 is TGTGCCAGCAGCCCCCGGACAGGGTACGAGCAGTACTTC.

The V gene is TRBV19, the J gene TRBJ2-3, with a tentative D call TRBD2 (5 bases). V was shortened by 3 bases and J by 0 bases, with 10 bases between the two germline ends. From germline, CDR1 is LNHDA and CDR2 SQIVND (reference sequence). The CDR3 totals 15 residues. As DNA, the CDR3 is TGTGCCAGTAGTATGCGGAGCGGTAGCACAGATACGCAGTATTTT. It translates to CASSMRSGSTDTQYF. The complete variable domain, with remaining parts taken from reference TRBV19 and TRBJ2-3, reads DGGITQSPKYLFRKEGQNVTLSCEQNLNHDAMYWYRQDPGQGLRLIYYSQIVNDFQKGDIAEGYSVSREKKESFPLTVTSAQKNPTAFYLCASSMRSGSTDTQYFGPGTRLTVL.

This clone was detected only a few times. The chain carries TRBV12-5 and TRBJ2-2, with TRBD2 as a possible D gene (6 bases). V dropped 0 bases and J dropped 4 bases, with 9 bases sitting between them. The germline V gene has CDR1 LGHNT and CDR2 FRNRAP. The CDR3 is 15 residues long. Here the CDR3 reads CASGLVVGGTGELFF. The CDR3 coding sequence is TGTGCTAGTGGTTTGGTGGTCGGGGGCACCGGGGAGCTGTTTTTT.

Only a few counts were recorded for this clone. The J gene is TRBJ2-3, the V gene TRBV21-1; the table's D gene call, TRBD2, was not cross checked with the DNA. TRBV21-1 is marked as a pseudogene. The CDR3 totals 13 residues. This CDR3 is CARYSGGTDTQYF. Here the CDR3 DNA reads TGTGCCAGATATAGCGGGGGCACAGATACGCAGTATTTT.

The V call is TRBV10-1, the J call TRBJ2-2, with 8 bases aligning to TRBD2. Germline CDR1 WNHNN, CDR2 SYGVQD (reference sequence). The CDR3 is made up of 16 amino acids. V trimming: 4 bases; J trimming: 0 bases; junction bases outside the gene matches: 4. This CDR3 is CASSAAGVANTGELFF. CDR3 DNA: TGCGCCAGCAGTGCAGCGGGGGTCGCGAACACCGGGGAGCTGTTTTTT.

This clone was counted a single time. This sequence joins TRBV5-1 and TRBJ1-3, with 9 bases fitting TRBD1. This CDR3 is 14 amino acids long. Germline trimming cut 4 bases from V and 4 bases from J; bases unmatched to any gene: 3. Looked up from germline, CDR1 is SGHRS and CDR2 is YFSETQ. The CDR3 DNA follows: TGCGCCAGCAGCCAGGGACAGGGAGGAAACACCATATATTTT. Translation gives CASSQGQGGNTIYF.